The 26 T cell receptor beta chains given below trace back to one sample, sequenced in a study of beta chain features in type 1 diabetes. Expressed TCRB transcripts got sequenced, as all isolated RNA was reverse transcribed. Data came from immunoSEQ multiplex PCR; TCRdb stores just in-frame clones and leaves some out. The repertoire holds about 130,000 clones, nearly 9.5% seen once, with roughly 0.7% in the top ten. Material: central memory CD4+ T cells from blood. All receptors derive from a man aged 18 to 35 in good health.

This clone has more than one count but fewer than ten. CDR3 sequence: CASSHRTGNTEAFF. The CDR3 DNA is TGTGCCAGCAGCCACCGGACTGGGAACACTGAAGCTTTCTTT. V is TRBV6-6 and J is TRBJ1-1; D gene uncertain. CDR1 and CDR2 (germline): MNHNY, SVGAGI (reference sequence). The CDR3 runs to 14 residues. V shed 6 bases and J shed 1 base, with 12 bases lying between them.

This clone was seen only a few times. This chain joins TRBV4-2 and TRBJ2-3; D possibly corresponds to TRBD2 (5 bases). The CDR3 has 15 residues. Germline V gene data show CDR1 as LGHNA and CDR2 as YNFKEQ. The V and J ends lost 0 bases and 1 base respectively, with 8 bases between them. CDR3 loop: CASSQDRRGTDTQYF. Here the CDR3 DNA reads TGTGCCAGCAGCCAAGACCGGCGGGGCACAGATACGCAGTATTTT.

The V and J genes are TRBV2 and TRBJ1-5; possibly TRBD1 for D (6 bases). In germline, CDR1 is SNHLY, CDR2 FYNNEI. The ends were cut back, 2 bases at V and 7 bases at J, with 24 bases in the middle. The CDR3 contains 18 residues. CDR3 DNA sequence: TGTGCCAGCAGTGAACTCGAAATCACAGGGTCTTTTCGCCAGCCCCAGCATTTT. Its translation: CASSELEITGSFRQPQHF.

There are many counts of this clone. J is TRBJ2-3 and V is TRBV7-6; weak D call: TRBD1 (6 bases). CDR1 and CDR2 (germline): SGHVS, FNYEAQ. The CDR3 is made up of 12 amino acids. The V end was cut by 4 bases, the J end by 11 bases, with 13 bases between. The CDR3 sequence: CASSSLGGQQYF. As DNA, the CDR3 is TGTGCCAGCAGCTCGCTAGGGGGACAGCAGTATTTT.

This clone turned up a few times. The chain links TRBV11-2 to TRBJ2-2; 8 bases are shared with TRBD1. The germline CDR1 and CDR2 sequences are SGHAT and FQNNGV. The CDR3 loop spans 15 amino acids. Unmatched junction bases numbered 9, after V lost 6 bases and J lost 6 bases. Written as DNA, the CDR3 is TGTGCCAGCAGAAGTCTCAGGGGGCTCGCCGGGGAGCTGTTTTTT. This codes for CASRSLRGLAGELFF.

In its sample, this clone was seen a few times. The CDR3 reads CASSLNIGAQPQHF. The CDR3 coding sequence is TGCGCCAGCAGCCTTAATATAGGGGCTCAGCCCCAGCATTTT. This chain uses TRBV4-3 with TRBJ1-5; D is possibly TRBD1 (5 bases). There are 14 residues in the CDR3. Germline values: CDR1 LGHNA, CDR2 YSLEER. Trimming removed 4 bases at V and 6 bases at J, with 13 bases between.

This clone appeared a few times. This sequence joins TRBV7-2 and TRBJ2-1, with D possibly matching TRBD2 (5 bases). Looked up from germline, CDR1 is SGHTA and CDR2 is FQGNSA. This CDR3 contains 13 residues. V gave up 1 base and J gave up 4 bases, with 5 bases separating them. DNA of the CDR3: TGTGCCAGCAGCTTAGTAGCGTACAATGAGCAGTTCTTC. Protein: CASSLVAYNEQFF.

The gene calls are TRBV4-3 and TRBJ2-5; tentative D call: TRBD1 (5 bases). Germline-derived CDR1 and CDR2 are LGHNA and YSLEER. Trimming stripped 2 bases from V and 4 bases from J, with 11 bases between. The CDR3 contains 14 residues. The CDR3 bases are TGCGCCAGCAGCCAACAGGGTTCTGGAGAGACCCAGTACTTC. Translating gives CASSQQGSGETQYF.

The J gene is TRBJ2-2, the V gene TRBV7-6; D might be TRBD1 (6 bases). Germline CDR1 reads SGHVS; CDR2 reads FNYEAQ. This CDR3 contains 16 residues. V was shortened by 1 base and J by 5 bases, with 14 bases between the two germline ends. The CDR3 protein is CASSLVGGPGTGELFF. The DNA for the CDR3 is TGTGCCAGCAGCTTAGTTGGGGGCCCTGGGACCGGGGAGCTGTTTTTT.

This sequence joins TRBV6-1 and TRBJ1-2; D perhaps matches TRBD1 (5 bases). The CDR3 has 13 amino acids. Trimming took 2 bases from V and 2 from J, leaving 6 bases between them. CDR1 MNHNS and CDR2 SASEGT come from the germline V gene. CDR3 nucleotides: TGTGCCAGCAGTGAATCAGGGAACTATGGCTACACCTTC. Protein product: CASSESGNYGYTF.

The chain combines TRBV25-1 with TRBJ1-2; TRBD1 might be the D (6 bases). This CDR3 is built from 15 residues. V was pared by 8 bases and J by 8 bases, with 24 bases between. The germline V gene has CDR1 MGHDK and CDR2 SYGVNS. CDR3 region: CASSTPGTPPKGYTF. Written as DNA, the CDR3 is TGTGCCAGCTCCACTCCCGGGACACCCCCTAAGGGCTACACCTTC.

This clone was observed a handful of times. The genes are TRBV19 and TRBJ2-7, with D perhaps matching TRBD1 (5 bases). This CDR3 comprises 13 residues. Trimming pared 7 bases from V and 6 bases from J, leaving 16 bases between. In germline, CDR1 is LNHDA, CDR2 SQIVND (reference sequence). The chain's CDR3 is CASNQGTAGEQYF. The CDR3 DNA reads TGTGCCAGTAATCAGGGCACCGCCGGCGAGCAGTACTTC.

This clone was picked up a small number of times. This chain joins TRBV27 and TRBJ2-1; perhaps TRBD1 as D (5 bases). CDR3 size: 17 residues. The germline V gene encodes CDR1 MNHEY and CDR2 SMNVEV (reference sequence). The V gene lost 1 base and the J gene lost 0 bases, with 13 bases spanning the gap. The CDR3 DNA is TGTGCCAGCAGTTTATTGGGGCAGCGAAGCTCCTACAATGAGCAGTTCTTC. It codes for CASSLLGQRSSYNEQFF.

The J gene is TRBJ2-7, the V gene TRBV6-5; D is perhaps TRBD2 (6 bases). The germline CDR1 and CDR2 sequences are MNHEY and SVGAGI. Trimming left V 4 bases short and J 0 bases short, with 13 bases between. This CDR3 is built from 15 residues. CDR3 bases: TGTGCCAGCAGTTCTACGGGGGAAAACTCCTACGAGCAGTACTTC. Translated, it gives CASSSTGENSYEQYF.

The chain links TRBV5-6 to TRBJ2-5; TRBD2 might be the D (7 bases). The CDR3 is 15 amino acids. V was shortened by 0 bases and J by 9 bases, with 18 bases between the two germline ends. Germline CDR1 reads SGHDT; CDR2 reads YYEEEE. CDR3 loop: CASSLEQGGAMAQYF. The CDR3 region has the DNA TGTGCCAGCAGCTTGGAACAGGGAGGGGCGATGGCCCAGTACTTC.

This clone was seen only a few times. J is TRBJ1-5 and V is TRBV28; TRBD1 might be the D (6 bases). CDR1 and CDR2 from the germline V gene are MDHEN and SYDVKM. CDR3 length: 12 amino acids. V was cut by 5 bases and J by 5 bases, with 7 bases left in between. CDR3 bases: TGTGCCAGCAGTACAGGGTATCAGCCCCAGCATTTT. It specifies CASSTGYQPQHF.

This clone was observed a handful of times. The chain employs TRBV30 and TRBJ1-2; 10 bases are shared with TRBD1. Trimming removed 1 base from V and 5 bases from J; junction bases left unmatched: 4. The CDR3 totals 14 residues. Germline loops: CDR1 GTSNPN, CDR2 SVGIG (reference sequence). CDR3: CAWSGDRGRYGYTF. The CDR3 DNA reads as TGTGCCTGGAGTGGGGACAGGGGACGTTATGGCTACACCTTC.

The chain uses TRBV7-9 and TRBJ2-1; 14 bases are shared with TRBD2. This CDR3 has 19 amino acids. Germline loops: CDR1 SEHNR, CDR2 FQNEAQ (reference sequence). V trimming: 5 bases; J trimming: 7 bases; junction bases outside the gene matches: 16. The chain's CDR3 is CASSPRTSGGNLQSNEQFF. CDR3 bases: TGTGCCAGCAGCCCTAGGACTAGCGGGGGGAACCTACAATCTAATGAGCAGTTCTTC.

In its sample, this clone was seen a few times. The DNA for the CDR3 is TGTGCCAGCAGTTACCTGGATACGCAGTATTTT. It translates to CASSYLDTQYF. The rearrangement uses TRBV6-5 and TRBJ2-3; D is uncertain. The ends were cut back, 2 bases at V and 6 bases at J, with 3 bases in the middle. Per the germline V gene, CDR1 is MNHEY and CDR2 is SVGAGI. This CDR3 spans 11 amino acids.

This chain joins TRBV5-1 and TRBJ1-2; no definite D call. V was clipped by 0 bases and J by 4 bases, with 10 bases between them. The CDR3 loop spans 14 amino acids. Germline V CDR1 and CDR2: SGHRS, YFSETQ. The CDR3 region has the DNA TGCGCCAGCAGCTTGGGTCTGGCGGCCTATGGCTACACCTTC. Protein: CASSLGLAAYGYTF.

This chain connects TRBV19 to TRBJ1-1; D unresolved. Germline V gives CDR1 LNHDA, CDR2 SQIVND (reference sequence). V dropped 4 bases and J dropped 1 base, with 10 bases sitting between them. The CDR3 contains 14 residues. CDR3 in amino acids: CASSTGLANTEAFF. The CDR3 DNA follows: TGTGCCAGTAGTACCGGACTGGCGAACACTGAAGCTTTCTTT. Full variable domain (missing parts from reference TRBV19 and TRBJ1-1): DGGITQSPKYLFRKEGQNVTLSCEQNLNHDAMYWYRQDPGQGLRLIYYSQIVNDFQKGDIAEGYSVSREKKESFPLTVTSAQKNPTAFYLCASSTGLANTEAFFGQGTRLTVV.

This clone was seen a few times. The rearrangement uses TRBV2 and TRBJ1-2; weak D call: TRBD1 (6 bases). Trimming shortened V by 4 bases and J by 1 base, and 19 bases separated the two germline ends. The germline V gene has CDR1 SNHLY and CDR2 FYNNEI. This CDR3 is built from 17 residues. CDR3 region: CASSGGVPGDDNYGYTF. DNA for the CDR3: TGTGCCAGCAGTGGTGGTGTTCCAGGGGACGATAACTATGGCTACACCTTC. The entire variable domain, with the rest obtained from reference TRBV2 and TRBJ1-2, is as follows: EPEVTQTPSHQVTQMGQEVILRCVPISNHLYFYWYRQILGQKVEFLVSFYNNEISEKSEIFDDQFSVERPDGSNFTLKIRSTKLEDSAMYFCASSGGVPGDDNYGYTFGSGTRLTVV.

The chain carries TRBV5-1 and TRBJ2-3; TRBD2 matches 12 bases. Germline values: CDR1 SGHRS, CDR2 YFSETQ. With 2 bases clipped from V and 3 bases from J, the junction kept 4 bases outside the gene matches. The CDR3 length is 16 residues. The CDR3 DNA sequence: TGCGCCAGCAGCTTTCTAGCGGGGGGGCGTACAGATACGCAGTATTTT. This codes for CASSFLAGGRTDTQYF.

The J gene is TRBJ1-6, the V gene TRBV7-2; D might be TRBD1 (6 bases). The CDR3 has 14 amino acids. The germline V gene has CDR1 SGHTA and CDR2 FQGNSA. V lost 1 base and J 7 bases, leaving 8 bases between the germline ends. The CDR3 coding sequence is TGTGCCAGCAGCTTAGGTGGACAGAATTCACCCCTCCACTTT. It codes for CASSLGGQNSPLHF.

For the CDR3, the DNA is TGTGCCAGCAGTGAAAGGGGGATGGGGGCAACCCAGCATTTT. As protein: CASSERGMGATQHF. The rearrangement links TRBV2 to TRBJ1-5; D is perhaps TRBD1 (6 bases). Germline CDR1 is SNHLY and CDR2 is FYNNEI. V was shortened by 2 bases and J by 11 bases, with 16 bases between the two germline ends. The CDR3 has 14 amino acids.

This clone was seen more than once but under ten times. The V call is TRBV6-1, the J call TRBJ2-1, with D possibly being TRBD2 (5 bases). Germline CDR1 MNHNS, CDR2 SASEGT. Trimming stripped 4 bases from V and 9 bases from J, with 7 bases between. The CDR3 covers 11 residues. As DNA, the CDR3 is TGTGCCAGCAGTGGGCGGGTTGAGCAGTTCTTC. It specifies CASSGRVEQFF.